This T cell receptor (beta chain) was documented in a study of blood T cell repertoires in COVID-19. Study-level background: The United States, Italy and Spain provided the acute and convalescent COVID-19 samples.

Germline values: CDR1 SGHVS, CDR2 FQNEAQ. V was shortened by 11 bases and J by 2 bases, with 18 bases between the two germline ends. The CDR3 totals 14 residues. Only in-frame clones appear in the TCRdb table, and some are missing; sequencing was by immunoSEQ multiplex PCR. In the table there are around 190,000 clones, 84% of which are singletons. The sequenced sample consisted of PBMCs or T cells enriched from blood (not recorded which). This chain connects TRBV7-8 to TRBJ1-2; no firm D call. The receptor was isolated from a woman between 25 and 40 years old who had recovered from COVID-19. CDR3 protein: CAVPSSHYNYGYTF. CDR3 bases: TGTGCCGTCCCGTCCTCACATTACAACTATGGCTACACCTTC.